The subject of this entry is one T cell receptor (beta chain). Antigen specificity is unknown. The conserved final phenylalanine or tryptophan is absent from the CDR3, which likely points to a read error. It was on clinical symptoms, serum thyroxine, TRAb, thyroid ultrasound and orbital computed tomography that diagnosis relied. V dropped 4 bases and J dropped 3 bases, with 10 bases sitting between them. CDR1 and CDR2 from the germline V gene are SGHDN and FVKESK. CDR3 size: 13 residues. This record comes from a study of Graves' ophthalmopathy and Graves' hyperthyroidism. Study-wide results and caveats: In blood appeared most of the expanded thyroid clonotypes whose frequency exceeded 0.001. The model's prediction of ophthalmopathy progression had 65% to 71% sensitivity and 72% to 80% specificity. The 13-signature model separated ophthalmopathy from stable hyperthyroidism at 85% to 90% sensitivity and nearly 83% specificity.

Amplification of the TCR beta CDR3 regions used RNA transcripts (as template). HTBI-primed first-round RT-PCR preceded second-round multiplex PCR. TCRdb ran MiXCR on the multiplex PCR reads and lists one entry per CDR3 protein. The sample holds some 1.1 million distinct CDR3 sequences, about two fifths seen once. This TCR was recovered from an adult man with Graves' hyperthyroidism. This rearrangement joins TRBV14 to TRBJ2-7; D is uncertain. The sample comprised peripheral blood or thyroid tissue (not recorded which). The CDR3 sequence is CASSLGFRYEQYS. The CDR3 bases are TGTGCCAGCAGCCTGGGGTTTCGCTACGAGCAGTACTCC.